Below are 30 T cell receptor beta chains sequenced from a single sample in a study of shared T cell receptors in the human thymus. Assay: immunoSEQ multiplex PCR; the TCRdb copy retains only in-frame clones and omits some. This table holds fewer than 700,000 clones, around nine tenths found once. These same records also appear under a second study, on human thymus T cells.

Sample: thymocytes. These receptors originate from a boy less than two years old with a congenital heart defect.

The rearrangement links TRBV5-6 to TRBJ2-1; the match to TRBD2 covers 10 bases. The CDR3 is made up of 18 amino acids. The trim removed 3 bases at V and 2 bases at J, leaving 11 bases unmatched. The germline V gene has CDR1 SGHDT and CDR2 YYEEEE. CDR3 nucleotide sequence: TGTGCCAGCAGCTCCGGGACTAGCGATAATTCTGCCTACAATGAGCAGTTCTTC. The encoded protein is CASSSGTSDNSAYNEQFF.

The rearrangement links TRBV6-5 to TRBJ2-7; possible D gene TRBD1, 6 bases. Germline values: CDR1 MNHEY, CDR2 SVGAGI. The CDR3 totals 16 residues. Trimming shortened V by 0 bases and J by 0 bases, and 12 bases separated the two germline ends. For the CDR3, the DNA is TGTGCCAGCAGTTACTCGATGTTCAGGGGCTCCTACGAGCAGTACTTC. Its protein product is CASSYSMFRGSYEQYF.

The chain employs TRBV19 and TRBJ2-2; TRBD2 aligns across 10 bases. Trimming at V came to 2 bases and at J to 2 bases, leaving 14 bases not matched to a gene. CDR3 length: 20 amino acids. Germline V gives CDR1 LNHDA, CDR2 SQIVND (reference sequence). This CDR3 reads CASSIFPAGGLWGNTGELFF. In DNA form, the CDR3 reads TGTGCCAGTAGTATATTCCCAGCGGGAGGGCTTTGGGGTAACACCGGGGAGCTGTTTTTT.

This chain connects TRBV7-9 to TRBJ1-1; 8 bases map to TRBD1. Germline CDR1 reads SEHNR; CDR2 reads FQNEAQ (reference sequence). V shed 7 bases, J shed 4 bases, and the junction held 11 bases outside the gene matches. There are 15 residues in the CDR3. This CDR3 reads CASKDRETRSTEAFF. In DNA, the CDR3 is TGTGCCAGCAAGGACAGGGAGACAAGGAGCACTGAAGCTTTCTTT. Full variable domain (remainder filled in from reference TRBV7-9 and TRBJ1-1): DTGVSQNPRHKITKRGQNVTFRCDPISEHNRLYWYRQTLGQGPEFLTYFQNEAQLEKSRLLSDRFSAERPKGSFSTLEIQRTEQGDSAMYLCASKDRETRSTEAFFGQGTRLTVV.

The gene calls are TRBV2 and TRBJ1-3, with 10 positions matching TRBD1. The V gene end was trimmed by 7 bases and the J gene end by 3 bases; junction bases not matched to a gene: 12. CDR3 size: 17 residues. Per germline, CDR1 SNHLY and CDR2 FYNNEI. CDR3 protein: CASTQDRQGAYGNTIYF. DNA of the CDR3: TGTGCCAGCACCCAGGACAGACAGGGGGCATATGGAAACACCATATATTTT.

This clone was observed once. The V call is TRBV30, the J call TRBJ2-7, with a possible D match to TRBD2 (6 bases). There are 12 residues in the CDR3. CDR1 and CDR2 (germline): GTSNPN, SVGIG (reference sequence). The V end lost 2 bases, the J end lost 6 bases, and 11 bases lay between the germline ends. CDR3 nucleotide sequence: TGTGCCTGGAGTCCCGGGCGGGGCGAGCAGTACTTC. It is translated as CAWSPGRGEQYF.

The chain employs TRBV27 and TRBJ2-1, with TRBD1 matching 7 bases. Germline V gene lookup returns CDR1 MNHEY and CDR2 SMNVEV (reference sequence). J was trimmed by 4 bases and V by 5 bases; bases with no gene match: 11. The CDR3 consists of 16 residues. The CDR3: CASSRTRGTVYNEQFF. As DNA, the CDR3 is TGTGCCAGCAGTCGTACACGAGGGACAGTATACAATGAGCAGTTCTTC.

The V gene is TRBV19, the J gene TRBJ1-3; D possibly corresponds to TRBD1 (6 bases). The CDR3 is made up of 15 amino acids. V lost 6 bases and J 0 bases, leaving 12 bases between the germline ends. Germline CDR1 and CDR2: LNHDA and SQIVND (reference sequence). The CDR3 region has the DNA TGTGCCAGTAGAGAGGACAGAAACTCTGGAAACACCATATATTTT. Protein sequence: CASREDRNSGNTIYF.

The chain employs TRBV11-2 and TRBJ2-3, with 9 bases aligning to TRBD2. V lost 7 bases to trimming and J lost 3 bases; unmatched junction nucleotides: 14. CDR1 and CDR2 (germline): SGHAT, FQNNGV. This CDR3 contains 17 residues. In DNA, the CDR3 is TGTGCCAGCACCCCCGAGTCGCCTAGCGGGAAGACAGATACGCAGTATTTT. Encoded protein: CASTPESPSGKTDTQYF.

V usage is TRBV4-3 and J usage is TRBJ2-7, with D tentatively TRBD1 (6 bases). The germline gives CDR1 LGHNA, CDR2 YSLEER. The CDR3 totals 18 residues. The ends were cut back, 0 bases at V and 4 bases at J, with 22 bases in the middle. The CDR3 DNA reads TGCGCCAGCAGCCAAGAGAGGGAACAGGGAATAAGCGTTTACGAGCAGTACTTC. Translated: CASSQEREQGISVYEQYF.

This clone was detected only a few times. The chain employs TRBV9 and TRBJ2-7, with TRBD2 identical over 8 bases. This CDR3 comprises 14 residues. The trim removed 3 bases at V and 5 bases at J, leaving 7 bases unmatched. The germline V gene encodes CDR1 SGDLS and CDR2 YYNGEE. CDR3 sequence: CASSETSAGDEQYF. Here the CDR3 DNA reads TGTGCCAGCAGCGAGACTAGCGCCGGGGACGAGCAGTACTTC. Full variable domain (rest looked up from reference TRBV9 and TRBJ2-7): DSGVTQTPKHLITATGQRVTLRCSPRSGDLSVYWYQQSLDQGLQFLIQYYNGEERAKGNILERFSAQQFPDLHSELNLSSLELGDSALYFCASSETSAGDEQYFGPGTRLTVT.

CDR3 nucleotides: TGCAGCGTGGCACGTGGGCCCCCTCTTGGCGAGACCCAGTACTTC. Translating it yields CSVARGPPLGETQYF. V and J are TRBV29-1 and TRBJ2-5; the D is unclear. CDR1 is SQVTM, CDR2 ANQGSEA, per germline. Trimming took 6 bases from V and 5 from J, leaving 22 bases between them. This CDR3 is built from 15 residues.

The chain has TRBV1 and TRBJ2-2; TRBD2 is taken as the D call from the table, unchecked against the DNA. TRBV1 is shown as a pseudogene. This CDR3 region has 19 residues. The CDR3 bases are TGCACCAGCAGCCAAGACGGGGTAGGGACTAGCGAATTTACCGGGGAGCTGTTTTTT. Its protein product is CTSSQDGVGTSEFTGELFF.

The rearrangement links TRBV11-2 to TRBJ2-5, with TRBD2 as a possible D gene (6 bases). Germline CDR1 SGHAT, CDR2 FQNNGV. The CDR3 runs to 17 residues. V shed 2 bases and J shed 2 bases, with 18 bases lying between them. CDR3 residues: CASSLLRRTNAQETQYF. CDR3 in DNA: TGTGCCAGCAGCTTACTCCGCCGGACTAACGCACAAGAGACCCAGTACTTC.

This chain joins TRBV5-1 and TRBJ2-1; D possibly corresponds to TRBD2 (6 bases). V gave up 2 bases and J gave up 0 bases, with 9 bases separating them. Germline V CDR1 and CDR2: SGHRS, YFSETQ. There are 15 residues in the CDR3. CDR3 protein: CASSFSGDSYNEQFF. The CDR3 nucleotides are TGCGCCAGCAGCTTTAGCGGCGACTCCTACAATGAGCAGTTCTTC.

In this sample, this clone turned up once. CDR3 DNA: TGTGCCAGCAGCTTAAAGGAGGGCTCAGCCAAAAACATTCAGTACTTC. This gives the protein CASSLKEGSAKNIQYF. The chain employs TRBV5-6 and TRBJ2-4, with a weak D call TRBD2 (6 bases). The V gene lost 2 bases and the J gene lost 0 bases, with 12 bases spanning the gap. Germline V gene data show CDR1 as SGHDT and CDR2 as YYEEEE. CDR3 size: 16 residues.

This chain uses TRBV15 with TRBJ1-4; TRBD1 matches at 7 bases. The length of the CDR3 is 14 residues. Trimming at V came to 6 bases and at J to 6 bases, leaving 7 bases not matched to a gene. CDR1 is LNHNV, CDR2 YYDKDF, per germline (reference sequence). The CDR3 spells CATRARDSHEKLFF. The CDR3 nucleotides read TGTGCCACCAGGGCTCGGGACAGCCATGAAAAACTGTTTTTT. Using reference TRBV15 and TRBJ1-4 for the parts outside the CDR3, the full variable domain is DAMVIQNPRYQVTQFGKPVTLSCSQTLNHNVMYWYQQKSSQAPKLLFHYYDKDFNNEADTPDNFQSRRPNTSFCFLDIRSPGLGDTAMYLCATRARDSHEKLFFGSGTQLSVL.

V usage is TRBV7-2 and J usage is TRBJ2-1; 8 bases are shared with TRBD2. With V trimmed by 3 bases and J by 3 bases, 7 bases remained unmatched. The length of the CDR3 is 16 residues. In germline, CDR1 is SGHTA, CDR2 FQGNSA. In nucleotides, the CDR3 is TGTGCCAGCAGCTTCCCAAGCGGGAGCAGCTACAATGAGCAGTTCTTC. As protein: CASSFPSGSSYNEQFF. Supplemented by reference TRBV7-2 and TRBJ2-1, the full variable domain reads GAGVSQSPSNKVTEKGKDVELRCDPISGHTALYWYRQSLGQGLEFLIYFQGNSAPDKSGLPSDRFSAERTGGSVSTLTIQRTQQEDSAVYLCASSFPSGSSYNEQFFGPGTRLTVL.

The chain links TRBV15 to TRBJ1-5; 8 bases agree with TRBD1. The CDR3 spans 16 residues. J lost 2 bases, V lost 0 bases, and 3 bases had no gene match. Germline V lookup: CDR1 LNHNV, CDR2 YYDKDF (reference sequence). The CDR3: CATSRDWGQGNQPQHF. The CDR3 DNA reads as TGTGCCACCAGCAGAGATTGGGGACAGGGCAATCAGCCCCAGCATTTT.

The V and J genes are TRBV4-3 and TRBJ2-1; TRBD2 aligns across 7 bases. The trim removed 1 base at V and 6 bases at J, leaving 9 bases unmatched. Germline V lookup: CDR1 LGHNA, CDR2 YSLEER. The CDR3 runs 16 residues. The CDR3 nucleotides read TGCGCCAGCAGCCAAGGGGCGGGCGGGGGACCCAATGAGCAGTTCTTC. It encodes CASSQGAGGGPNEQFF.

This clone was detected only once. This chain uses TRBV6-5 with TRBJ1-1, with TRBD1 as a possible D gene (5 bases). CDR1 and CDR2 (germline): MNHEY, SVGAGI. The CDR3 has 13 residues. Trimming removed 6 bases at V and 0 bases at J, with 8 bases between. This CDR3 is CASSRDMNTEAFF. CDR3 in DNA: TGTGCCAGCAGCAGGGATATGAACACTGAAGCTTTCTTT.

This chain joins TRBV1 and TRBJ2-2; no check of the table's D call, TRBD2, against the DNA was made. TRBV1 is listed as a pseudogene. The CDR3 sequence is 16 residues long. CDR3 bases: TGCACCAGCAGCGACCGGGACTTAGGGCCCACCGGGGAGCTGTTTTTT. Its translation is CTSSDRDLGPTGELFF.

The rearrangement links TRBV29-1 to TRBJ2-1, with a possible D match to TRBD1 (6 bases). The germline V gene encodes CDR1 SQVTM and CDR2 ANQGSEA. CDR3 size: 13 residues. V lost 8 bases and J 2 bases, leaving 13 bases between the germline ends. CDR3 coding DNA: TGCAGCCCCCGACAGGCAACCTACAATGAGCAGTTCTTC. Its translation is CSPRQATYNEQFF.

CDR3 DNA: TGTGCCAGCAGTTGGCTAGCGGGACCTTCGGGGGATACGCAGTATTTT. Translated, it gives CASSWLAGPSGDTQYF. The chain recombines TRBV27 with TRBJ2-3; TRBD2 matches 9 bases. J was trimmed by 6 bases and V by 4 bases; bases with no gene match: 11. Germline V gene data show CDR1 as MNHEY and CDR2 as SMNVEV (reference sequence). This CDR3 region has 16 residues.

The V and J genes are TRBV7-2 and TRBJ2-5; possibly TRBD2 for D (5 bases). From germline, CDR1 is SGHTA and CDR2 FQGNSA. The V end lost 5 bases, the J end lost 3 bases, and 13 bases lay between the germline ends. The CDR3 totals 14 residues. Here the CDR3 reads CASSEGVGEETQYF. The CDR3 nucleotides are TGTGCCAGCAGCGAGGGAGTGGGCGAAGAGACCCAGTACTTC.

The DNA of the CDR3 is TGTGCCTGGGGGGGTGGACAGGGTGAAGAACTGAAGGGGAACACTGAAGCTTTCTTT. Its protein product is CAWGGGQGEELKGNTEAFF. The chain recombines TRBV30 with TRBJ1-1; 8 positions match TRBD1. V dropped 5 bases and J dropped 1; count of bases not matched to a gene: 21. The CDR3 length is 19 residues. From germline, CDR1 is GTSNPN and CDR2 SVGIG (reference sequence). The full variable domain, with the rest looked up from reference TRBV30 and TRBJ1-1, is SQTIHQWPATLVQPVGSPLSLECTVEGTSNPNLYWYRQAAGRGLQLLFYSVGIGQISSEVPQNLSASRPQDRQFILSSKKLLLSDSGFYLCAWGGGQGEELKGNTEAFFGQGTRLTVV.

CDR3 coding DNA: TGTGCCAGCAGCCACGGACAGGGTACTAACACCGGGGAGCTGTTTTTT. It encodes CASSHGQGTNTGELFF. The chain links TRBV27 to TRBJ2-2, with 8 bases lining up with TRBD1. Trimming removed 6 bases from V and 2 bases from J; junction bases left unmatched: 8. The CDR3 runs 16 residues. Looked up from germline, CDR1 is MNHEY and CDR2 is SMNVEV (reference sequence).

This clone appeared once. The chain couples TRBV7-9 to TRBJ1-5; no firm D call. The CDR3 runs 14 residues. The germline CDR1 and CDR2 sequences are SEHNR and FQNEAQ (reference sequence). V was cut by 1 base and J by 2 bases, with 6 bases left in between. The chain's CDR3 is CASSLGPGNQPQHF. CDR3 DNA: TGTGCCAGCAGCTTAGGTCCAGGCAATCAGCCCCAGCATTTT.

The table lists this clone with a count of one. The gene calls are TRBV7-2 and TRBJ2-7; D not resolved. Germline assignment: CDR1 SGHTA and CDR2 FQGNSA. The CDR3 sequence is 15 residues long. The ends were cut back, 2 bases at V and 0 bases at J, with 11 bases in the middle. The CDR3 loop is CASSLRPRSSYEQYF. DNA for the CDR3: TGTGCCAGCAGCTTAAGGCCTCGGAGCTCCTACGAGCAGTACTTC. Variable domain in full (rest from reference TRBV7-2 and TRBJ2-7): GAGVSQSPSNKVTEKGKDVELRCDPISGHTALYWYRQSLGQGLEFLIYFQGNSAPDKSGLPSDRFSAERTGGSVSTLTIQRTQQEDSAVYLCASSLRPRSSYEQYFGPGTRLTVT.

This chain connects TRBV7-2 to TRBJ1-1; the match to TRBD1 covers 7 bases. V was pared by 1 base and J by 6 bases, with 5 bases of the junction left unmatched. Germline loops: CDR1 SGHTA, CDR2 FQGNSA. CDR3 length: 14 amino acids. CDR3 region: CASSLVSQGAEAFF. CDR3 nucleotides: TGTGCCAGCAGCTTAGTTTCCCAGGGGGCTGAAGCTTTCTTT.